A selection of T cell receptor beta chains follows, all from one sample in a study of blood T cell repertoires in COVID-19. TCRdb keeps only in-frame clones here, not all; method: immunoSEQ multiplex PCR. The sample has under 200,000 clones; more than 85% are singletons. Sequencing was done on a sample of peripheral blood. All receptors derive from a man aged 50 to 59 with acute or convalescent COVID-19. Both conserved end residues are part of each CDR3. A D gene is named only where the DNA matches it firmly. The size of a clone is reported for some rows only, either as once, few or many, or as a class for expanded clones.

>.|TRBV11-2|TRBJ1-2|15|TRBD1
TGTGCCAGCAGCTTTGGTATGGGGGACAGCTATGGCTACACCTTC
CASSFGMGDSYGYTF
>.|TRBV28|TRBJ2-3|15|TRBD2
TGTGCCAGCAGTTTAGATAGCGGGGGGGCGGATACGCAGTATTTT
CASSLDSGGADTQYF
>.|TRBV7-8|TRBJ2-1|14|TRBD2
TGTGCCAGCAGCTTAGGCAGTGACGGACTAGCGAAGTTCTTC
CASSLGSDGLAKFF
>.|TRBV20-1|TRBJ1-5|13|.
TGCAGTGCTAGTAGGACAGGCAATCAGCCCCAGCATTTT
CSASRTGNQPQHF
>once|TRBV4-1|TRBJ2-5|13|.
TGCGCCAGCAGCCAAACAGTGCAAGAGACCCAGTACTTC
CASSQTVQETQYF
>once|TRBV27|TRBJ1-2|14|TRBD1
TGTGCCAGCAGCAAGGGACAGGGTATTGCAGGCTACACCTTC
CASSKGQGIAGYTF
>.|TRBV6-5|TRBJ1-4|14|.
TGTGCCAGCAGTCGGCAGGGGATTAATGAAAAACTGTTTTTT
CASSRQGINEKLFF
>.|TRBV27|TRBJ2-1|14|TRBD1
TGTGCCAGCAGCTCCGGGACAGGGATTACTGAGCAGTTCTTC
CASSSGTGITEQFF
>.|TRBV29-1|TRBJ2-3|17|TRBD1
TGCAGCGTTGAAGATGTACGGACAGGGTGGCCCACAGATACGCAGTATTTT
CSVEDVRTGWPTDTQYF
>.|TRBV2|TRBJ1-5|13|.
TGTGCCAGCAGTGAGAGTAGAAATCAGCCCCAGCATTTT
CASSESRNQPQHF
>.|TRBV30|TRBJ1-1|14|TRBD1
TGTGCCTGGCTGGGGACAGACTTGAACACTGAAGCTTTCTTT
CAWLGTDLNTEAFF
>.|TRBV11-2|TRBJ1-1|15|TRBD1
TGTGCCAGCAGCATAGGAACAGGGGGCTTCGCTGAAGCTTTCTTT
CASSIGTGGFAEAFF
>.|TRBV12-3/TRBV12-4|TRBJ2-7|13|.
TGTGCCAGCAGTTTCCTTACATTACACGAGCAGTACTTC
CASSFLTLHEQYF
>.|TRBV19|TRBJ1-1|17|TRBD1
TGTGCCAGTAGTCCCCCGAGGACAGGGGGTTTGAACACTGAAGCTTTCTTT
CASSPPRTGGLNTEAFF
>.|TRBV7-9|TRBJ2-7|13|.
TGTGCCAGCAGCTTTAGCGATCCCCCTCAGCAGTACTTC
CASSFSDPPQQYF